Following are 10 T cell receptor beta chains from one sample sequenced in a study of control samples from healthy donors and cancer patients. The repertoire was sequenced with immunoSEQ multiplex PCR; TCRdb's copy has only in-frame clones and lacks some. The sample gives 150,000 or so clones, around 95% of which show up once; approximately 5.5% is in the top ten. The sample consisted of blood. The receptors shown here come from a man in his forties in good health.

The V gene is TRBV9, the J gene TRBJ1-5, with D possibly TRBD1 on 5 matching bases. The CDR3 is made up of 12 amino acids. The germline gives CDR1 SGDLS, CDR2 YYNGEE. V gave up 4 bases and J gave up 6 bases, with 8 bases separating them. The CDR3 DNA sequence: TGTGCCAGCAGCAGCGGGGGTCAGCCCCAGCATTTT. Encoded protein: CASSSGGQPQHF.

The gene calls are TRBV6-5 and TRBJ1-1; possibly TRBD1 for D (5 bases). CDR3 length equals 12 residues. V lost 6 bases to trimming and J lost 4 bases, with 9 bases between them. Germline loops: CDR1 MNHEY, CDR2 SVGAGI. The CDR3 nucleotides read TGTGCCAGCAGCCGGGGGGGCACTGAAGCTTTCTTT. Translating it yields CASSRGGTEAFF.

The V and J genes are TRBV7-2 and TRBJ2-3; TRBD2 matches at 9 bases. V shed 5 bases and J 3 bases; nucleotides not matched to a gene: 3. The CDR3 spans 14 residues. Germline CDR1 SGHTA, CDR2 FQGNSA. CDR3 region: CASSPGLATDTQYF. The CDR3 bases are TGTGCCAGCAGCCCGGGACTAGCTACAGATACGCAGTATTTT.

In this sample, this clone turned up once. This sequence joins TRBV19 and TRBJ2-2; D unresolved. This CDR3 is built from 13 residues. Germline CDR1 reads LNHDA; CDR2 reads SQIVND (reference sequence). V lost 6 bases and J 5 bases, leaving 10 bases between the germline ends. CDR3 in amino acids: CASRPSLTGELFF. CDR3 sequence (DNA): TGTGCCAGTAGGCCCAGCTTAACCGGGGAGCTGTTTTTT.

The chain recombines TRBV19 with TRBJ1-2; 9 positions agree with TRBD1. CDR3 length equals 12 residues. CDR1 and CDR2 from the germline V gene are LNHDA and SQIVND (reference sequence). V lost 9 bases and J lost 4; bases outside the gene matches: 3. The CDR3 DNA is TGTGCCAGCGGGACAGGGTCCTATGGCTACACCTTC. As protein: CASGTGSYGYTF.

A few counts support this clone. The CDR3 here is CASMGWNEQYF. CDR3 in DNA: TGTGCCAGCATGGGATGGAACGAGCAGTACTTC. The rearrangement uses TRBV6-5 and TRBJ2-7; no clear D gene. The CDR3 consists of 11 residues. V shed 7 bases and J shed 5 bases, with 9 bases lying between them. Germline V gene sequence: CDR1 MNHEY, CDR2 SVGAGI.

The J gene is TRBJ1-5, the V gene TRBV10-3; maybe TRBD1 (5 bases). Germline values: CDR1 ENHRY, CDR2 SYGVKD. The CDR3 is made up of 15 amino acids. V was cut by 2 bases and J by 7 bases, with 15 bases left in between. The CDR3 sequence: CAISEGAGLGQPQHF. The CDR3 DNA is TGTGCCATCAGTGAGGGCGCAGGGCTCGGGCAGCCCCAGCATTTT.

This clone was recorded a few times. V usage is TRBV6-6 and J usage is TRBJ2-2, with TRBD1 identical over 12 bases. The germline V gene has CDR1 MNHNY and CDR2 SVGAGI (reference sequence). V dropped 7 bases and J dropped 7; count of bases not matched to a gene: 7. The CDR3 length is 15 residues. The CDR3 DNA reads TGTGCCAGCACTGCGGGACAGGGGGCGATCGGGGAGCTGTTTTTT. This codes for CASTAGQGAIGELFF.

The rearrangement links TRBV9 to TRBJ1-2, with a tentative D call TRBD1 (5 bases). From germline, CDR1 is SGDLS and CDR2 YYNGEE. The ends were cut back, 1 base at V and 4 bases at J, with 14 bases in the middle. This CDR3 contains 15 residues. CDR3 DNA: TGTGCCAGCAGCGTATCGGTGGGGCGCCGCTATGGCTACACCTTC. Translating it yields CASSVSVGRRYGYTF.

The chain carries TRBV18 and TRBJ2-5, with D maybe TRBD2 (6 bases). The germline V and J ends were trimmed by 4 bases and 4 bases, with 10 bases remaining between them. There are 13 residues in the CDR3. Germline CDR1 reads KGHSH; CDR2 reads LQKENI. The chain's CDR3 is CASSRGVGETQYF. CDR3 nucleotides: TGTGCCAGCTCACGCGGGGTAGGAGAGACCCAGTACTTC.